The 11 T cell receptor beta chains below all came from one sample that was sequenced in a study of cytomegalovirus exposure and HLA in healthy donors. TCRdb's table, derived via immunoSEQ multiplex PCR, lists solely in-frame clones and lacks some. The sample includes over 80,000 clones, 85% of them seen just once. The specimen was PBMCs. Receptors were obtained from a young man in good health and CMV-seropositive.

Only a few counts were recorded for this clone. CDR3 protein: CASSSDNPIREKLFF. The CDR3 bases are TGCGCCAGCAGCTCCGACAACCCGATTCGGGAAAAACTGTTTTTT. The chain links TRBV5-1 to TRBJ1-4, with D hard to call. CDR1 is SGHRS and CDR2 is YFSETQ in the germline V gene. This CDR3 region has 15 residues. The V and J ends lost 3 bases and 8 bases respectively, with 17 bases between them.

CDR3 protein: CASSLGGLGEKLFF. In DNA form, the CDR3 reads TGTGCCAGCAGCTTGGGGGGGCTAGGGGAAAAACTGTTTTTT. This rearrangement joins TRBV7-7 to TRBJ1-4, with a tentative D call TRBD1 (6 bases). The CDR3 has 14 amino acids. The V gene's germline CDR1 is SSHAT and CDR2 FNYEAQ (reference sequence). Trimming left V 3 bases short and J 8 bases short, with 13 bases between.

A single count supports this clone. The sample carries other DNA sequences with the same CDR3. The chain employs TRBV5-6 and TRBJ2-3; 9 bases map to TRBD2. The V segment lost 0 bases and the J segment 2 bases; nucleotides outside the gene matches: 1. The CDR3 covers 15 residues. In germline, CDR1 is SGHDT, CDR2 YYEEEE. CDR3 residues: CASSLVAGATDTQYF. CDR3 in DNA: TGTGCCAGCAGCTTGGTAGCGGGAGCCACAGATACGCAGTATTTT. Supplemented by reference TRBV5-6 and TRBJ2-3, the full variable domain reads DAGVTQSPTHLIKTRGQQVTLRCSPKSGHDTVSWYQQALGQGPQFIFQYYEEEERQRGNFPDRFSGHQFPNYSSELNVNALLLGDSALYLCASSLVAGATDTQYFGPGTRLTVL.

V gene TRBV6-5 combines with J gene TRBJ2-2; TRBD1 matches at 9 bases. Trimming removed 6 bases from V and 7 bases from J; junction bases left unmatched: 9. Germline V gives CDR1 MNHEY, CDR2 SVGAGI. The CDR3 is 15 amino acids. The CDR3 sequence is CASSSGTGRFGELFF. For the CDR3, the DNA is TGTGCCAGCAGCTCCGGGACAGGGCGATTCGGGGAGCTGTTTTTT.

The chain links TRBV4-2 to TRBJ2-3; 7 bases are a match to TRBD1. The V segment lost 1 base and the J segment 2 bases; nucleotides outside the gene matches: 6. This CDR3 has 16 amino acids. Germline V CDR1 and CDR2: LGHNA, YNFKEQ. Written as DNA, the CDR3 is TGTGCCAGCAGCCAAGTCGGCCAGGGGGACACAGATACGCAGTATTTT. Protein: CASSQVGQGDTDTQYF.

The gene calls are TRBV4-1 and TRBJ2-7; 8 nucleotides match TRBD2. The V gene's germline CDR1 is MGHRA and CDR2 YSYEKL. The CDR3 consists of 15 residues. V lost 1 base and J lost 3; bases outside the gene matches: 5. The CDR3 DNA follows: TGCGCCAGCAGCCAAGCAACTAGCGGATACTACGAGCAGTACTTC. It yields the protein CASSQATSGYYEQYF.

This clone was picked up one time. CDR3 in DNA: TGTGCCAGCAGCCTGGACCCCCAGGGTTACAATGAGCAGTTCTTC. Translation: CASSLDPQGYNEQFF. The rearrangement links TRBV5-4 to TRBJ2-1; a possible D gene is TRBD1 (5 bases). The CDR3 extends over 15 amino acids. Trimming cost V 4 bases and J 4 bases, with 15 bases left between them. From germline, CDR1 is SGHNT and CDR2 YYREEE (reference sequence).

This rearrangement joins TRBV27 to TRBJ1-1, with TRBD1 matching 11 bases. CDR3 length equals 18 residues. Germline lookup yields CDR1 MNHEY and CDR2 SMNVEV (reference sequence). V was clipped by 1 base and J by 1 base; unmatched bases: 8. The CDR3 bases are TGTGCCAGCAGTTTATACCCGGACAGGGGGCAGAGGAACACTGAAGCTTTCTTT. Translating it yields CASSLYPDRGQRNTEAFF.

V is TRBV5-1 and J is TRBJ2-6; D is ambiguous. Germline V gene sequence: CDR1 SGHRS, CDR2 YFSETQ. The ends were cut back, 0 bases at V and 0 bases at J, with 4 bases in the middle. The CDR3 totals 15 residues. CDR3 loop: CASSLDSSGANVLTF. Here the CDR3 DNA reads TGCGCCAGCAGCTTGGACAGCTCTGGGGCCAACGTCCTGACTTTC.

The chain combines TRBV28 with TRBJ1-4, with D possibly being TRBD1 (6 bases). This CDR3 contains 14 residues. Germline V gene data show CDR1 as MDHEN and CDR2 as SYDVKM. The V gene lost 5 bases and the J gene lost 3 bases, with 10 bases spanning the gap. CDR3 residues: CASSDRIPNEKLFF. CDR3 nucleotides: TGTGCCAGCAGTGACAGGATCCCTAATGAAAAACTGTTTTTT.

The rearrangement joins TRBV6-5 to TRBJ1-2; 9 bases agree with TRBD1. The CDR3 runs to 12 residues. Germline V CDR1 and CDR2: MNHEY, SVGAGI. With V trimmed by 11 bases and J by 4 bases, 5 bases remained unmatched. Written as DNA, the CDR3 is TGTGCCGCACAGGGGGCTGGCTATGGCTACACCTTC. It encodes CAAQGAGYGYTF.